This TCR beta chain was sequenced for a study of blood T cell repertoires in COVID-19. Background on the study: Whether acute or convalescent, the COVID-19 samples came from the United States, Italy and Spain. The analysed material was cDNA or gDNA that came from T cells, B-cell-depleted T cells, or PBMCs.

Original data processing: Using reference gene primer amplification, nucleated cell counts were estimated. Profiling relied on immunoSEQ multiplex PCR, and the TCRdb table lists in-frame clones only, not all of them. Clone size and V and J calls were adopted from that table, with D and trimming inferred from the DNA. The sample records roughly 120,000 clones, around 88% being singletons. Germline assignment: CDR1 SGHTA and CDR2 FQGNSA. The length of the CDR3 is 13 residues. Between the trimmed V and J ends, which lost 2 bases and 5 bases, there was a span of 9 bases. The chain links TRBV7-2 to TRBJ2-5; D is perhaps TRBD2 (5 bases). The TCR comes from a woman aged 45 to 65 with active or convalescent COVID-19. What was sequenced was peripheral blood. As DNA, the CDR3 is TGTGCCAGCAGCTTATGGGAGATGGAGACCCAGTACTTC. Translation gives CASSLWEMETQYF.